The rows below give T cell receptor beta chains drawn from one sample of a study of blood T cell repertoires in COVID-19. Generated by immunoSEQ multiplex PCR, the TCRdb table keeps only in-frame clones and is missing some. This repertoire shows roughly 150,000 clones, 79% found once; its top ten account for around a fifth. Sequenced input: PBMCs or T cells enriched from blood (not recorded which). Source of these receptors: a woman in her seventies in a cohort exposed to, infected with or recovered from COVID-19 (not recorded which). The CDR3 runs from the conserved cysteine through the conserved F or W. Fields, in order: V gene, clone size, J gene, D gene, CDR3 DNA, CDR3 protein. A D gene is named only where the DNA matches it firmly. Where a row states a size, it is once, few, many or the class of an expanded clone; other rows omit it.

v_call: TRBV19
clone_size: NA
j_call: TRBJ1-3
d_call: TRBD1
cdr3_nt: TGTGCCAGTAGTCCGGGACAGAGCTCTGGAAACACCATATATTTT
cdr3_aa: CASSPGQSSGNTIYF

v_call: TRBV7-2
clone_size: NA
j_call: TRBJ1-1
d_call: TRBD1
cdr3_nt: TGTGCCAGCAGCAAGGACAGGGCCTGGGGTACTGAAGCTTTCTTT
cdr3_aa: CASSKDRAWGTEAFF

v_call: TRBV12-3/TRBV12-4
clone_size: NA
j_call: TRBJ1-6
d_call: NA
cdr3_nt: TGTGCCAGCACCCCCTCACGCGATTCACCCCTCCACTTT
cdr3_aa: CASTPSRDSPLHF

v_call: TRBV24-1
clone_size: NA
j_call: TRBJ1-1
d_call: TRBD1
cdr3_nt: TGTGCCACCAGTGATCCACGACAGGGGGACTCTGAAGCTTTCTTT
cdr3_aa: CATSDPRQGDSEAFF

v_call: TRBV5-5
clone_size: NA
j_call: TRBJ1-6
d_call: NA
cdr3_nt: TGTGCCAGCAGCTTGCAGTTGACAGCGAATTCACCCCTCCACTTT
cdr3_aa: CASSLQLTANSPLHF

v_call: TRBV6-6
clone_size: NA
j_call: TRBJ1-1
d_call: TRBD1
cdr3_nt: TGTGCCAGCAGTCTCTGGGGACAGCCACTCCAGGGCACTGAAGCTTTCTTT
cdr3_aa: CASSLWGQPLQGTEAFF

v_call: TRBV5-1
clone_size: NA
j_call: TRBJ2-5
d_call: NA
cdr3_nt: TGCGCCAGCAGCTTGGGGCGGCCCCAAGAGACCCAGTACTTC
cdr3_aa: CASSLGRPQETQYF

v_call: TRBV7-2
clone_size: NA
j_call: TRBJ1-1
d_call: NA
cdr3_nt: TGTGCCAGCAGCTTAGTCTTTGGCGGGGTGACTGAAGCTTTCTTT
cdr3_aa: CASSLVFGGVTEAFF

v_call: TRBV7-3
clone_size: once
j_call: TRBJ2-2
d_call: TRBD1
cdr3_nt: TGTGCCAGCAGCTCAACCCGACAGGGGGCCGGGGAGCTGTTTTTT
cdr3_aa: CASSSTRQGAGELFF

v_call: TRBV28
clone_size: NA
j_call: TRBJ2-7
d_call: NA
cdr3_nt: TGTGCCAGCAGTACCGGAGGTCAGGAGCAGTACTTC
cdr3_aa: CASSTGGQEQYF

v_call: TRBV5-4
clone_size: NA
j_call: TRBJ2-3
d_call: TRBD2
cdr3_nt: TGTGCCAGCAGCGGGAGGGGAACAGATACGCAGTATTTT
cdr3_aa: CASSGRGTDTQYF

v_call: TRBV14
clone_size: NA
j_call: TRBJ2-1
d_call: TRBD2
cdr3_nt: TGTGCCAGCAGCCTTTTAGCGGGAGCCTACAATGAGCAGTTCTTC
cdr3_aa: CASSLLAGAYNEQFF

v_call: TRBV18
clone_size: NA
j_call: TRBJ1-5
d_call: NA
cdr3_nt: TGTGCCAGCTCACCCACAGCACCTTATAGCAATCAGCCCCAGCATTTT
cdr3_aa: CASSPTAPYSNQPQHF

v_call: TRBV5-1
clone_size: NA
j_call: TRBJ2-7
d_call: TRBD2
cdr3_nt: TGCGCCAGCAGCTTGTATAGCGGGACTTCCTACGAGCAGTACTTC
cdr3_aa: CASSLYSGTSYEQYF